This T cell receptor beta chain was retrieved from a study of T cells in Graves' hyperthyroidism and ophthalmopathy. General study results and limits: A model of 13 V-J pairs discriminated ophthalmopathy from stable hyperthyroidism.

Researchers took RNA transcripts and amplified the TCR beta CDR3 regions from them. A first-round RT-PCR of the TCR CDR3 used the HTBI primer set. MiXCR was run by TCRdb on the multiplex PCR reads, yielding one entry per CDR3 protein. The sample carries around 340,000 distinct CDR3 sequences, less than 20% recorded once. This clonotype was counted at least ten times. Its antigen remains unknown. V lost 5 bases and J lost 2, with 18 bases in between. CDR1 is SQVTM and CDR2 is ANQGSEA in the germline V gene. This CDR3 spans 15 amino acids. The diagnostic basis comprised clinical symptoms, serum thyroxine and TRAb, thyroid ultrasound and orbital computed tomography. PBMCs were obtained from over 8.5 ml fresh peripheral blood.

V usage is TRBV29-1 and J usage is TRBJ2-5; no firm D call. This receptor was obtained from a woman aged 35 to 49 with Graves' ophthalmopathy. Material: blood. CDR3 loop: CSVFRHQRSQETQYF. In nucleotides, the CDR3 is TGCAGCGTTTTCCGACATCAGCGCTCACAAGAGACCCAGTACTTC.